The clone carrying this TCR beta chain was recorded many times. Amplifying from RNA transcripts, the study obtained TCR beta CDR3 regions. The authors performed first-round RT-PCR with HTBI primers and then a second-round multiplex PCR. In TCRdb, the multiplex PCR reads were re-called with MiXCR into one record per CDR3 protein. This table has under 350,000 distinct CDR3 sequences, roughly 15% appearing once. The sample originates from a study of Graves' ophthalmopathy and Graves' hyperthyroidism. The V gene lost 6 bases and the J gene lost 1 base, with 9 bases spanning the gap. This CDR3 spans 13 amino acids. Germline V gives CDR1 MRHNA, CDR2 SNTAGT.

The receptor was isolated from an adult man with Graves' ophthalmopathy. This chain joins TRBV6-4 and TRBJ1-1, with a tentative D call TRBD1 (5 bases). The material sequenced was peripheral blood. CDR3 in amino acids: CASRKQENTEAFF. The CDR3 DNA reads as TGTGCCAGCAGAAAACAGGAGAACACTGAAGCTTTCTTT.